This passage covers 16 T cell receptor beta chains from one sample sequenced in a study of blood T cell repertoires in COVID-19. Profiling relied on immunoSEQ multiplex PCR, and the TCRdb table lists in-frame clones only, not all of them. The table records nearly 300,000 clones, roughly 88% of them present only once. The source material was peripheral blood. These receptors were collected from a woman aged 25 to 39 who had recovered from COVID-19.

J is TRBJ1-5 and V is TRBV4-1; D not certain. Germline CDR1 MGHRA, CDR2 YSYEKL. With 1 base removed from V and 7 bases from J, the gap between germline ends came to 8 bases. The CDR3 extends over 13 amino acids. As DNA, the CDR3 is TGCGCCAGCAGCCAAGTACCCGAGCAGCCCCAGCATTTT. It specifies CASSQVPEQPQHF.

The chain recombines TRBV7-2 with TRBJ2-1; D might be TRBD2 (6 bases). V was pared by 0 bases and J by 3 bases, with 9 bases between. Germline V lookup: CDR1 SGHTA, CDR2 FQGNSA. This CDR3 region has 15 residues. Written as DNA, the CDR3 is TGTGCCAGCAGCTTAGCTCCGGGGGACTACAATGAGCAGTTCTTC. Protein: CASSLAPGDYNEQFF.

The chain is built from TRBV6-2 or TRBV6-3 and TRBJ2-7; D is ambiguous. The CDR3 contains 14 residues. V was trimmed by 2 bases and J by 0 bases, leaving 8 bases between them. Germline loops: CDR1 MNHEY, CDR2 SVGEGT. CDR3 coding DNA: TGTGCCAGCAGTTACACACAGAGCTCCTACGAGCAGTACTTC. This translates into CASSYTQSSYEQYF.

This clone was found many times. The J gene is TRBJ1-5, the V gene TRBV2; D is undetermined. Trimming pared 8 bases from V and 4 bases from J, leaving 12 bases between. Germline V gene sequence: CDR1 SNHLY, CDR2 FYNNEI. This CDR3 has 13 amino acids. The CDR3 loop reads CASSNWANQPQHF. CDR3 nucleotides: TGTGCCAGCTCGAATTGGGCAAATCAGCCCCAGCATTTT.

The chain joins TRBV20-1 to TRBJ1-1; D unclear. The V gene's germline CDR1 is DFQATT and CDR2 SNEGSKA (reference sequence). The CDR3 length is 11 residues. Deletions cut 5 bases from V and 12 bases from J, with 16 bases between. The CDR3 region is CSARKSEASFF. CDR3 sequence (DNA): TGCAGTGCTCGGAAATCCGAAGCGTCTTTCTTT.

V gene TRBV6-4 combines with J gene TRBJ2-3, with TRBD1 identical over 9 bases. V lost 5 bases, J lost 11 bases, and 8 bases stayed unmatched. CDR1 is MRHNA, CDR2 SNTAGT, per germline. The CDR3 sequence is 13 residues long. The CDR3 DNA reads TGTGCCAGCAGTTTCCAAACAGGGGGCAGGCAGTATTTT. This encodes CASSFQTGGRQYF.

This rearrangement joins TRBV5-6 to TRBJ2-7; D not certain. V was trimmed by 0 bases and J by 7 bases, leaving 5 bases between them. CDR3 length equals 11 residues. The germline V gene encodes CDR1 SGHDT and CDR2 YYEEEE. CDR3 in DNA: TGTGCCAGCAGCTTGGATAGAGAGCAGTACTTC. Protein: CASSLDREQYF.

A note on this clone: This CDR3 is also generated by other DNA sequences in the sample. The J gene is TRBJ2-2, the V gene TRBV28, with D maybe TRBD2 (6 bases). Germline V gene data show CDR1 as MDHEN and CDR2 as SYDVKM. The ends were cut back, 2 bases at V and 8 bases at J, with 9 bases in the middle. The CDR3 is made up of 13 amino acids. In DNA form, the CDR3 reads TGTGCCAGCAGTTTAGGGACTCCTGGGGAGCTGTTTTTT. Its translation is CASSLGTPGELFF.

This chain links TRBV7-9 with TRBJ1-1, with D possibly TRBD1 on 6 matching bases. CDR1 and CDR2 (germline): SEHNR, FQNEAQ (reference sequence). The CDR3 extends over 14 amino acids. V was pared by 2 bases and J by 4 bases, with 11 bases between. This CDR3 is CASSLYRDGTEAFF. The CDR3 DNA is TGTGCCAGCAGCTTATACAGGGATGGCACTGAAGCTTTCTTT.

The chain is built from TRBV29-1 and TRBJ1-4, with 7 bases matching TRBD1. Germline CDR1 and CDR2: SQVTM and ANQGSEA. V was clipped by 8 bases and J by 6 bases; unmatched bases: 6. The CDR3 length is 12 residues. In DNA, the CDR3 is TGCAGCTTCGGGACAGCAGATGAAAAACTGTTTTTT. This encodes CSFGTADEKLFF.

The chain employs TRBV11-2 and TRBJ2-5, with 7 nucleotides matching TRBD2. Losses at the gene ends were 4 bases for V and 3 bases for J; bases not matched to a gene: 11. Germline V gene sequence: CDR1 SGHAT, CDR2 FQNNGV. This CDR3 has 16 residues. The CDR3 reads CASSSWGISGEETQYF. CDR3 DNA sequence: TGTGCCAGCAGCTCGTGGGGGATCAGCGGGGAAGAGACCCAGTACTTC.

The rearrangement joins TRBV9 to TRBJ2-3, with TRBD2 identical over 7 bases. The CDR3 sequence is 12 residues long. V lost 3 bases to trimming and J lost 9 bases; unmatched junction nucleotides: 4. Germline V CDR1 and CDR2: SGDLS, YYNGEE. The CDR3 region has the DNA TGTGCCAGCAGCGACCAGCGGGGCACGCAGTATTTT. Encoded protein: CASSDQRGTQYF.

This chain uses TRBV30 with TRBJ1-3; no clear D gene. The germline V gene encodes CDR1 GTSNPN and CDR2 SVGIG (reference sequence). The CDR3 consists of 16 residues. Trimming left V 0 bases short and J 0 bases short, with 12 bases between. The CDR3 DNA is TGTGCCTGGAGTGTACTCATGGGAGTCTCTGGAAACACCATATATTTT. This codes for CAWSVLMGVSGNTIYF. Together with reference TRBV30 and TRBJ1-3, the CDR3 gives the full variable domain: SQTIHQWPATLVQPVGSPLSLECTVEGTSNPNLYWYRQAAGRGLQLLFYSVGIGQISSEVPQNLSASRPQDRQFILSSKKLLLSDSGFYLCAWSVLMGVSGNTIYFGEGSWLTVV.

The count of this clone is one. The chain joins TRBV28 to TRBJ2-7; 7 bases line up with TRBD1. Germline V gives CDR1 MDHEN, CDR2 SYDVKM. CDR3 length: 14 residues. With 5 bases clipped from V and 5 bases from J, the junction kept 9 bases outside the gene matches. CDR3 DNA sequence: TGTGCCAGCAGTCCCCCTACAGGGGCCAACGAGCAGTACTTC. Its translation: CASSPPTGANEQYF.

The chain uses TRBV7-2 and TRBJ2-7; 10 bases fit TRBD1. Germline V CDR1 and CDR2: SGHTA, FQGNSA. J lost 2 bases, V lost 3 bases, and 1 base had no gene match. The CDR3 extends over 14 amino acids. The CDR3 protein is CASSLGTGAYEQYF. CDR3 coding DNA: TGTGCCAGCAGCTTGGGGACAGGGGCCTACGAGCAGTACTTC.

The chain carries TRBV28 and TRBJ2-7, with D possibly TRBD1 on 6 matching bases. CDR1 is MDHEN and CDR2 is SYDVKM in the germline V gene. The CDR3 sequence is 15 residues long. V lost 2 bases and J 3 bases, leaving 14 bases between the germline ends. The CDR3 DNA sequence: TGTGCCAGCAGTTTACCCTTGGACAGCCACTACGAGCAGTACTTC. This codes for CASSLPLDSHYEQYF.